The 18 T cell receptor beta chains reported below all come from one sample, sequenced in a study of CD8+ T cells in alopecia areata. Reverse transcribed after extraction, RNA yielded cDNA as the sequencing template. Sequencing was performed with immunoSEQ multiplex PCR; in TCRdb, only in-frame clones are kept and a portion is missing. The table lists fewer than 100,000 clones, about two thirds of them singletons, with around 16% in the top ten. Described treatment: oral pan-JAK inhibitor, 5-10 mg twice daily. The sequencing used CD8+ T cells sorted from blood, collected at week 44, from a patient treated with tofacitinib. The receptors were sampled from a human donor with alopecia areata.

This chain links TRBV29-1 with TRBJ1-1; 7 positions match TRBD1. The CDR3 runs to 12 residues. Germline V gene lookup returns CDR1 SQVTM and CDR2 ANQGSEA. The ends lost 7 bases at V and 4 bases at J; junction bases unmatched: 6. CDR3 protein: CSATGSGTEAFF. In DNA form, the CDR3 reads TGCAGCGCGACAGGGTCGGGCACTGAAGCTTTCTTT.

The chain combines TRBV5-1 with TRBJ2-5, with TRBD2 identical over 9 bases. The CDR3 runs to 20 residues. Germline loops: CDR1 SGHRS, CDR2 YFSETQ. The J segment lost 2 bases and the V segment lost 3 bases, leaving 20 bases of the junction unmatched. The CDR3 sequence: CASSSPPNVAGAETQETQYF. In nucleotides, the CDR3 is TGCGCCAGCAGCTCTCCTCCCAACGTAGCGGGGGCCGAAACGCAAGAGACCCAGTACTTC.

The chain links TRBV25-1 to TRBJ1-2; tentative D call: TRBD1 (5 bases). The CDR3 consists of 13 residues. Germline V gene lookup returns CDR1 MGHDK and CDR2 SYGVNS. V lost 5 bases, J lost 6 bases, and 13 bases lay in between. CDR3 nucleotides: TGTGCCAGCAGTAAGGGGTTAGGGGATGGCTACACCTTC. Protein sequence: CASSKGLGDGYTF.

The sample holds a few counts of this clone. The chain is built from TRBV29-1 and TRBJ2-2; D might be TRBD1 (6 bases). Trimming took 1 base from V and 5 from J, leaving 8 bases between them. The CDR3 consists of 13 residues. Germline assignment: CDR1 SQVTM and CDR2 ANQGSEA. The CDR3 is CSVEAGETGELFF. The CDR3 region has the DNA TGCAGCGTTGAAGCAGGGGAAACCGGGGAGCTGTTTTTT.

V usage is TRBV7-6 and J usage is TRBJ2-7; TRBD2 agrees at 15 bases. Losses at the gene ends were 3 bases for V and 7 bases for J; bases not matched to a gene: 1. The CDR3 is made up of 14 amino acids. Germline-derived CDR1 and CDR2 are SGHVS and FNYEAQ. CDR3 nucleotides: TGTGCCAGCAGCTTGGGACTAGCGGGGGGAGAGCAGTACTTC. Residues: CASSLGLAGGEQYF.

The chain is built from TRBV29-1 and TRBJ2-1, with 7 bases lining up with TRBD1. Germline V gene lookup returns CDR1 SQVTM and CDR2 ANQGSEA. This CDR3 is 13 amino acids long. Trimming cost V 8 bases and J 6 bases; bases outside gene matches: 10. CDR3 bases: TGCAGCACCCTAGGGGGACAGTTCAATGAGCAGTTCTTC. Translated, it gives CSTLGGQFNEQFF.

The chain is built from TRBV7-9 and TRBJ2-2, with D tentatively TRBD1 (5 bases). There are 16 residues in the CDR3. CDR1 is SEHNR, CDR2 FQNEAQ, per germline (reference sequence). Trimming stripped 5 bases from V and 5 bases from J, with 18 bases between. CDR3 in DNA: TGTGCCAGCAGCCATTCAGGGAATCGCCGGACCGGGGAGCTGTTTTTT. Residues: CASSHSGNRRTGELFF.

Here the CDR3 reads CASSYRENTGELFF. In nucleotides, the CDR3 is TGTGCCAGCAGTTACCGAGAGAACACCGGGGAGCTGTTTTTT. The V and J genes are TRBV6-5 and TRBJ2-2; D ambiguous. The CDR3 covers 14 residues. Germline CDR1 and CDR2: MNHEY and SVGAGI. The ends were cut back, 2 bases at V and 1 base at J, with 5 bases in the middle.

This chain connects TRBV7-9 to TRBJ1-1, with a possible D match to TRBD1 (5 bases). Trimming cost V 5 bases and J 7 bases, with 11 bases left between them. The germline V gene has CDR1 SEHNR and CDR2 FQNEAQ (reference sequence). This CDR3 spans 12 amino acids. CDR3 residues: CASSRSGGEAFF. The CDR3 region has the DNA TGTGCCAGCAGCAGGAGCGGGGGTGAAGCTTTCTTT.

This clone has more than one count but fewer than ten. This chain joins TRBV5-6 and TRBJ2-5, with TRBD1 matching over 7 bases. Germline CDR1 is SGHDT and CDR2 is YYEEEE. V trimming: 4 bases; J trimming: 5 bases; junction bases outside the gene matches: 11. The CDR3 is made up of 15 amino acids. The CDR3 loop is CASSARQGTVETQYF. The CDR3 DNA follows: TGTGCCAGCAGCGCCCGACAGGGAACGGTTGAGACCCAGTACTTC. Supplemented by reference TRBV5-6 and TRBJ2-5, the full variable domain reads DAGVTQSPTHLIKTRGQQVTLRCSPKSGHDTVSWYQQALGQGPQFIFQYYEEEERQRGNFPDRFSGHQFPNYSSELNVNALLLGDSALYLCASSARQGTVETQYFGPGTRLLVL.

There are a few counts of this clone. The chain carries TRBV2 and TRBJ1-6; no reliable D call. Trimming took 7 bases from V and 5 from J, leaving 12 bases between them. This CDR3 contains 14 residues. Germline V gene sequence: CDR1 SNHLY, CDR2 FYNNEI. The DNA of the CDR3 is TGTGCCAGCAAGTTGGGCTACGATAATTCACCCCTCCACTTT. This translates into CASKLGYDNSPLHF.

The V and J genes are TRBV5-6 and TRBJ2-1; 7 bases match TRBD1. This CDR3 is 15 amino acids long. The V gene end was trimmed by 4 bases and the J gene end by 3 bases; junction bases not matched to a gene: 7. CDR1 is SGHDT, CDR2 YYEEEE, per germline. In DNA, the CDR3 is TGTGCCAGCAGCGACAACAGGGGTTTCTACAATGAGCAGTTCTTC. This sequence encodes CASSDNRGFYNEQFF.

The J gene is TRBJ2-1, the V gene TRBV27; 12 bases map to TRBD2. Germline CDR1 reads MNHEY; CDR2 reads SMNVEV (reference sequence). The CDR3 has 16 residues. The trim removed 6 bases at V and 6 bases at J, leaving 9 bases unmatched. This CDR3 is CASRLPSSGGANEQFF. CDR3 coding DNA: TGTGCCAGCAGACTCCCTTCTAGCGGGGGGGCCAATGAGCAGTTCTTC.

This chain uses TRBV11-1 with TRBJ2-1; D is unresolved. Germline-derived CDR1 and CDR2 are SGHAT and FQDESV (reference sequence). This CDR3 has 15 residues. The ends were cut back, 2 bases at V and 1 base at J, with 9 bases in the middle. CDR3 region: CASSLLGNSYNEQFF. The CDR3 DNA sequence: TGTGCCAGCAGCTTACTGGGTAATTCCTACAATGAGCAGTTCTTC.

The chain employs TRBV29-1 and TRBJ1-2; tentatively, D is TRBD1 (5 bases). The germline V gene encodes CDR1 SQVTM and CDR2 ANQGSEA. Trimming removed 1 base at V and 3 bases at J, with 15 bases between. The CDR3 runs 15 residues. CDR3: CSVEGREVLDYGYTF. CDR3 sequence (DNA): TGCAGCGTTGAAGGCAGGGAGGTTTTGGACTATGGCTACACCTTC. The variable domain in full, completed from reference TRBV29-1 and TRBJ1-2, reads SAVISQKPSRDICQRGTSLTIQCQVDSQVTMMFWYRQQPGQSLTLIATANQGSEATYESGFVIDKFPISRPNLTFSTLTVSNMSPEDSSIYLCSVEGREVLDYGYTFGSGTRLTVV.

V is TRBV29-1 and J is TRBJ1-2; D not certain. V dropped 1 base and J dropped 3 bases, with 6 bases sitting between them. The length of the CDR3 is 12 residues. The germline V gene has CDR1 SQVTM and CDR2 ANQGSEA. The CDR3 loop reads CSVEADDYGYTF. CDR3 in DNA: TGCAGCGTTGAAGCAGACGACTATGGCTACACCTTC.

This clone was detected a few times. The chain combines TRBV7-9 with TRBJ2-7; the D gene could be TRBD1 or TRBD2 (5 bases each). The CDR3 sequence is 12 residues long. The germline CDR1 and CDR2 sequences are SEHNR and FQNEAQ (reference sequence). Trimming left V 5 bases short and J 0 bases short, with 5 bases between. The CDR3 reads CASSGTSYEQYF. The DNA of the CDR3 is TGTGCCAGCAGCGGGACCTCCTACGAGCAGTACTTC.

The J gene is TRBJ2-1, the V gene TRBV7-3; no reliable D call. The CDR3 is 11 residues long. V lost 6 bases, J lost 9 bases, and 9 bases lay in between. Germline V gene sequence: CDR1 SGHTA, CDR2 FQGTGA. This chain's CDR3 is CASSVGVEQFF. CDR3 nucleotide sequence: TGTGCCAGCAGTGTTGGGGTTGAGCAGTTCTTC.